The rows below give T cell receptor beta chains drawn from one sample of a study of memory CD4+ T cells and cytomegalovirus serostatus. Only in-frame clones appear in the TCRdb table, and some are missing; sequencing was by immunoSEQ multiplex PCR. The table includes some 50,000 clones, approximately 74% detected once. The sample consisted of memory CD4+ T cells from blood. The receptors were gathered from an adult in good health and CMV-seropositive. CDR3s include the opening cysteine and the closing phenylalanine or tryptophan. D genes are given only for firm matches. Clone sizes are given selectively: once, few, many, or a class where the clone is expanded.

>-|TRBJ1-3|-|TRBV5-4
TGTGCCAGCAGCCGTGACTCGGGACACTCTGGAAACACCATATATTTT
CASSRDSGHSGNTIYF
>-|TRBJ2-3|TRBD1|TRBV7-2
TGTGCCAGCAGCTTAGCCGACAGGGTAAGGGATTTT
CASSLADRVRDF
>-|TRBJ1-3|-|TRBV7-2
TGTGCCAGCAGCTTAGGGGGGCCTGGTGGAAACACCATATATTTT
CASSLGGPGGNTIYF
>once|TRBJ1-5|-|TRBV27
TGTGCCAGCAGTTTAGTAGAGGGAAACGCAGCGGGTCAGCCCCAGCATTTT
CASSLVEGNAAGQPQHF
>-|TRBJ2-2|TRBD1|TRBV27
TGTGCCAGCAGAGGGGGCGCGGGCACCGGGGAGCTGTTTTTT
CASRGGAGTGELFF
>-|TRBJ2-2|TRBD2|TRBV5-1
TGCGCCAGCAGCTTCACGACTAGCTTGAACACCGGGGAGCTGTTTTTT
CASSFTTSLNTGELFF
>-|TRBJ1-4|-|TRBV19
TGTGCCAGTAGAGTCAGGGGCGGTGAAAAACTGTTTTTT
CASRVRGGEKLFF
>-|TRBJ2-7|-|TRBV5-4
TGTGCCAGCAGCCCAACCGGGACGAACTACGAGCAGTACTTC
CASSPTGTNYEQYF
>-|TRBJ2-6|-|TRBV18
TGTGCCAGCTCACCACTGGCAATTGGTACAGGCTCTGGGGCCAACGTCCTGACTTTC
CASSPLAIGTGSGANVLTF
>-|TRBJ2-1|-|TRBV12-2
TGTGCAAGTCGCTTAGCGGATCAGTCGTATCGGGGACAGGGGGCCTACAATGAGCAGTTCTTC
CASRLADQSYRGQGAYNEQFF
>-|TRBJ2-3|-|TRBV5-1
TGCGCCAGCAGCTTGGAAGGAGAGGCAGATACGCAGTATTTT
CASSLEGEADTQYF
>-|TRBJ1-5|-|TRBV11-2
TGTGCCAGCAGCTTAGGTGCCAATCAGCCCCAGCATTTT
CASSLGANQPQHF
>-|TRBJ1-3|-|TRBV13
TGTGCCAGCAGCTTACGCAGGGGATCTGGAAACACCATATATTTT
CASSLRRGSGNTIYF
>few|TRBJ1-5|-|TRBV4-2
TGTGCCAGCAGCCAGCGGGACTTCAATCAGCCCCAGCATTTT
CASSQRDFNQPQHF
>-|TRBJ2-1|-|TRBV20-1
TGCAGTGCTAGGCATTCAAGGGAGCAGTTCTTC
CSARHSREQFF
>-|TRBJ2-2|-|TRBV7-2
TGTGCCAGCAGCTTAGCGACCACCGGGGAGCTGTTTTTT
CASSLATTGELFF
>-|TRBJ2-4|TRBD1|TRBV4-3
TGCGCCAGCAGCCAAGCCGGGACAGGGAAGAACATTCAGTACTTC
CASSQAGTGKNIQYF
>few|TRBJ1-4|-|TRBV29-1
TGCAGCGTTTCCAGCAGGCGGGGGGAGTTTTTT
CSVSSRRGEFF